A selection of T cell receptor beta chains follows, all from one sample in a study of metastatic and nonmetastatic thyroid tumors. TCRdb reassembled clones from the PCR reads with MiXCR. The sample lists just under 60,000 clones, 15% to 20% occurring once. Sample: blood. These receptors all stem from a male donor with papillary thyroid cancer or a benign thyroid nodule (not recorded which). Some clones in this sample may be carry-over from other donors' samples. Both conserved end residues are part of each CDR3. D genes are given only for firm matches. The size field is filled for only some rows; it gives once, few, many or a size class.

abundance: many; j_gene: TRBJ2-7; v_gene: TRBV7-9; d_gene: .; CDR3nt: TGTGCCAGCAGTTTTACCGGGACACACTACGAGCAGTACTTC; CDR3aa: CASSFTGTHYEQYF
abundance: few; j_gene: TRBJ2-6; v_gene: TRBV27; d_gene: .; CDR3nt: TGTGCCAGCAGCCTCTCTGGGTCCAATGTCCTGACTTTC; CDR3aa: CASSLSGSNVLTF
abundance: many; j_gene: TRBJ1-6; v_gene: TRBV20-1; d_gene: .; CDR3nt: TGCAGTACAACCGGGGCTCGAGGACAGATCAATTCACCCCTCCACTTT; CDR3aa: CSTTGARGQINSPLHF
abundance: .; j_gene: TRBJ1-2; v_gene: TRBV6-1; d_gene: .; CDR3nt: TGTGCCAGCAGTCCCACAATATTTAACTATGGCTACACCTTC; CDR3aa: CASSPTIFNYGYTF
abundance: .; j_gene: TRBJ2-2; v_gene: TRBV5-1; d_gene: TRBD2; CDR3nt: TGCGCCAGCAGCCCGGGGGGGCAGGCCGGGGAGCTGTTTTTT; CDR3aa: CASSPGGQAGELFF
abundance: many; j_gene: TRBJ1-1; v_gene: TRBV2; d_gene: .; CDR3nt: TGTGCCAGCAGTGGAGCAAGGCAGCCGGGGACTGAAGCTTTCTTT; CDR3aa: CASSGARQPGTEAFF
abundance: .; j_gene: TRBJ1-6; v_gene: TRBV6-1; d_gene: .; CDR3nt: TGTGCCAGTTTGACGGGGGCGAATTCACACCTCCACTTT; CDR3aa: CASLTGANSHLHF
abundance: many; j_gene: TRBJ2-1; v_gene: TRBV20-1; d_gene: .; CDR3nt: TGCAGTGCAAATACTAGGGCGATGGGCAATGAGCAGTTCTTC; CDR3aa: CSANTRAMGNEQFF
abundance: many; j_gene: TRBJ2-2; v_gene: TRBV4-1; d_gene: .; CDR3nt: TGCGCCAGCAGCCAAGATCGGAGAGAGCCCCTCGGGGACACCGGGGAGCTGTTTTTT; CDR3aa: CASSQDRREPLGDTGELFF
abundance: once; j_gene: TRBJ2-2; v_gene: TRBV9; d_gene: TRBD2; CDR3nt: TGTGCCAGCAGGGCGGGGGAATTCGGGGAGCTGTTTTTT; CDR3aa: CASRAGEFGELFF
abundance: many; j_gene: TRBJ2-1; v_gene: TRBV24-1; d_gene: TRBD1; CDR3nt: TGTGCCACCAGTGATCACTATATCACAGGGGTGAGCCACAGTGAGCAGTTCTTC; CDR3aa: CATSDHYITGVSHSEQFF
abundance: many; j_gene: TRBJ1-1; v_gene: TRBV2; d_gene: .; CDR3nt: TGTGCCAGCAGAAGATCCGGGACTTCTGGCACTGAAGCTTTCTTT; CDR3aa: CASRRSGTSGTEAFF
abundance: many; j_gene: TRBJ2-1; v_gene: TRBV11-2; d_gene: TRBD2; CDR3nt: TGTGCCAGCAGCATCCCTAGCGGGGGCGGGTACAATGAGCAGTTCTTC; CDR3aa: CASSIPSGGGYNEQFF
abundance: .; j_gene: TRBJ1-3; v_gene: TRBV18; d_gene: .; CDR3nt: TGTGCCAGCTCACCACCTTCCTCTGGAAACGCCATATATTTT; CDR3aa: CASSPPSSGNAIYF
abundance: .; j_gene: TRBJ2-3; v_gene: TRBV6-4; d_gene: .; CDR3nt: TGTGCCAGCATTCCAAATGCCGAGCCTGGTACGCAGTATTTT; CDR3aa: CASIPNAEPGTQYF
abundance: many; j_gene: TRBJ1-5; v_gene: TRBV20-1; d_gene: .; CDR3nt: TGCAGTGCTAGGCCCCGAGAACTTAGCAATCAGCCCCAGCATTTT; CDR3aa: CSARPRELSNQPQHF
abundance: .; j_gene: TRBJ1-2; v_gene: TRBV6-1; d_gene: .; CDR3nt: TGTGCCAGCAGTGAACCCCTAACAGATTTCTATGGCTACACCTTC; CDR3aa: CASSEPLTDFYGYTF
abundance: few; j_gene: TRBJ2-5; v_gene: TRBV5-6; d_gene: TRBD2; CDR3nt: TGTGCCAGCAGCGCCGGGACTAGCGGGGAGACCCAGTACTTC; CDR3aa: CASSAGTSGETQYF
abundance: many; j_gene: TRBJ2-1; v_gene: TRBV2; d_gene: .; CDR3nt: TGTGCCAGCAGTGGCGGGGAGGAGCAGTTCTTC; CDR3aa: CASSGGEEQFF
abundance: few; j_gene: TRBJ1-2; v_gene: TRBV5-4; d_gene: .; CDR3nt: TGTGCCAGCAGCTTGTCGACCCGACAGTGGCCTCAGTATGGCTACACCTTC; CDR3aa: CASSLSTRQWPQYGYTF
abundance: many; j_gene: TRBJ2-1; v_gene: TRBV9; d_gene: TRBD2; CDR3nt: TGTGCCAGCAGCGTAGTGCCGGCTAGCGGAACTCCCTACAATGAGCAGTTCTTC; CDR3aa: CASSVVPASGTPYNEQFF
abundance: .; j_gene: TRBJ2-5; v_gene: TRBV29-1; d_gene: TRBD2; CDR3nt: TGCAGCGCTGAAATCCCAGCGGGGGTCAGAGAGACCCAGTACTTC; CDR3aa: CSAEIPAGVRETQYF
abundance: many; j_gene: TRBJ1-6; v_gene: TRBV3-1; d_gene: .; CDR3nt: TGTGCCAGCAGCCCGAACCTGGGGGCTAGAGTCACACCCCTCCACTTT; CDR3aa: CASSPNLGARVTPLHF
abundance: .; j_gene: TRBJ1-2; v_gene: TRBV5-1; d_gene: .; CDR3nt: TGCTCCAGCAGCCAGAGCAAATGTCCGGGTGGCTACACCTTC; CDR3aa: CSSSQSKCPGGYTF
abundance: many; j_gene: TRBJ1-2; v_gene: TRBV7-2; d_gene: TRBD1; CDR3nt: TGTGCCAGCAGCTTAGCGGGAGACAGGGCCTATACTAACTATGGCTACACCTTC; CDR3aa: CASSLAGDRAYTNYGYTF
abundance: .; j_gene: TRBJ2-3; v_gene: TRBV12-3/TRBV12-4; d_gene: .; CDR3nt: TGTGCCAGCAGTCAGGGGAAAGATACGCGGTATTTT; CDR3aa: CASSQGKDTRYF
abundance: .; j_gene: TRBJ2-2; v_gene: TRBV12-3/TRBV12-4; d_gene: TRBD2; CDR3nt: TGTGCCAGCAGTTTAGAGCGGGGGGGCCCCTGTGAGCTGTTTTTT; CDR3aa: CASSLERGGPCELFF
abundance: once; j_gene: TRBJ1-5; v_gene: TRBV28; d_gene: .; CDR3nt: TGTGCCAGCAGTCCCCCTGTCGTTACAGAAAAATATTATAGCAATCAGCCCCAGCATTTT; CDR3aa: CASSPPVVTEKYYSNQPQHF
abundance: many; j_gene: TRBJ2-1; v_gene: TRBV7-9; d_gene: .; CDR3nt: TGTGCCAGCAGCCCCCGGGGGCCTTACAATGAGCAGTTCTTC; CDR3aa: CASSPRGPYNEQFF
abundance: many; j_gene: TRBJ2-1; v_gene: TRBV30; d_gene: .; CDR3nt: TGTGCCTGGAGTATTTGGGCCCAGCAGTTCTTC; CDR3aa: CAWSIWAQQFF
abundance: many; j_gene: TRBJ1-5; v_gene: TRBV6-1; d_gene: TRBD1; CDR3nt: TGTGCCAGCGGACAGGAGAAATTGAAGCCCCAGCATTTT; CDR3aa: CASGQEKLKPQHF